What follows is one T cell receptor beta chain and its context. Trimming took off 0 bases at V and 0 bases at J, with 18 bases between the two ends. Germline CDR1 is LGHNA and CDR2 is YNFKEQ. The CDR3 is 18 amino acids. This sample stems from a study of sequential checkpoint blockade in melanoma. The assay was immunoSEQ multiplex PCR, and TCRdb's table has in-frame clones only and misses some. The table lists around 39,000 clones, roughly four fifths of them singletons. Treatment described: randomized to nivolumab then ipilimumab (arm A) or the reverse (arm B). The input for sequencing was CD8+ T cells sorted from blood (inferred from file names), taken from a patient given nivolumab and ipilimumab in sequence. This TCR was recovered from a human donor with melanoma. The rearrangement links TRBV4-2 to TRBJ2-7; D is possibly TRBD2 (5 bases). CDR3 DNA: TGTGCCAGCAGCCAAGAAGAAGTTGGACTCTCCGGCTCCTACGAGCAGTACTTC. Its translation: CASSQEEVGLSGSYEQYF.